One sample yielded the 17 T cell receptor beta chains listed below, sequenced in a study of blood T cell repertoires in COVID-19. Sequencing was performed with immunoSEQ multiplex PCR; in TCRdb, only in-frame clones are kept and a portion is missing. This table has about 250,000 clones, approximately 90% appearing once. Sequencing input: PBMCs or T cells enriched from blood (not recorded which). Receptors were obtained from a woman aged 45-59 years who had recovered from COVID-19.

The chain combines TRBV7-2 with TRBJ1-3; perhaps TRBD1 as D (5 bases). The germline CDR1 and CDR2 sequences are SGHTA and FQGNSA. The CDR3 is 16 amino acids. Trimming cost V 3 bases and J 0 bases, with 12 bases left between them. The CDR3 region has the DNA TGTGCCAGCAGCTTCGGCGGGGGGAACTCTGGAAACACCATATATTTT. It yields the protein CASSFGGGNSGNTIYF.

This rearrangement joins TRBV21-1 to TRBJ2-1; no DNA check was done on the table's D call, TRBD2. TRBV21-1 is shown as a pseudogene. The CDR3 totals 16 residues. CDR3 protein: CASSNPKGTSPNEQFF. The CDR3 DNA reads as TGTGCCAGCAGCAATCCCAAAGGGACTAGTCCCAATGAGCAGTTCTTC.

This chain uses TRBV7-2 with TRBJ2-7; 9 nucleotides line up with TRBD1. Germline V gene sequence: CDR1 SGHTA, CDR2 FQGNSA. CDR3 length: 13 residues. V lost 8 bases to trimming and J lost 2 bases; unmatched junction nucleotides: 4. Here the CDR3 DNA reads TGTGCCAGCCGGGGACAGGGTCCCTACGAGCAGTACTTC. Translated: CASRGQGPYEQYF.

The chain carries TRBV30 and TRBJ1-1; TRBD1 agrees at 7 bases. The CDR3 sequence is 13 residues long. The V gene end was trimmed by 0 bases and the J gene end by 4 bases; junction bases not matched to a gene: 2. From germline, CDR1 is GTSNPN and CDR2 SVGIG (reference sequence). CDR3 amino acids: CAWSVSGGTEAFF. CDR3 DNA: TGTGCCTGGAGTGTTTCAGGGGGCACTGAAGCTTTCTTT.

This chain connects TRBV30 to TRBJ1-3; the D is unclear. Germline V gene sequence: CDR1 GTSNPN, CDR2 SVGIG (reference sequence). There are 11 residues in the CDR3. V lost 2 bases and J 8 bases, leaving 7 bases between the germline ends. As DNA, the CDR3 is TGTGCCTGGAGTTTGGAGGACACCATATATTTT. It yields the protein CAWSLEDTIYF.

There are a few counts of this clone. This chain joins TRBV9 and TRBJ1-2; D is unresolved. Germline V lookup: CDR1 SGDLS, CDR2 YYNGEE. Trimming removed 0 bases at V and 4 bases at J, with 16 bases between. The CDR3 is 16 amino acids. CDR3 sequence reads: CASSVGGPESPYGYTF. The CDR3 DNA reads TGTGCCAGCAGCGTAGGTGGTCCGGAGTCCCCCTATGGCTACACCTTC.

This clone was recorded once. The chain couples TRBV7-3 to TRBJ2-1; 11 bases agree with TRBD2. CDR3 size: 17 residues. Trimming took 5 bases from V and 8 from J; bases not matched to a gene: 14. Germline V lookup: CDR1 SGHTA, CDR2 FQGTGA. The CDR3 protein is CASSPRGSGRAGDEQFF. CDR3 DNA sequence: TGTGCCAGCAGCCCTCGGGGTAGCGGGAGGGCCGGGGATGAGCAGTTCTTC.

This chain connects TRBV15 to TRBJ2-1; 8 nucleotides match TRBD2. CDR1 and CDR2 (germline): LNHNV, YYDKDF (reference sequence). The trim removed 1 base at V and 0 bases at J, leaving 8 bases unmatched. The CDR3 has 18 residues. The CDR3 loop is CATSRGRLALSSYNEQFF. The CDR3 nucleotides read TGTGCCACCAGCAGAGGAAGACTAGCGCTCAGCTCCTACAATGAGCAGTTCTTC.

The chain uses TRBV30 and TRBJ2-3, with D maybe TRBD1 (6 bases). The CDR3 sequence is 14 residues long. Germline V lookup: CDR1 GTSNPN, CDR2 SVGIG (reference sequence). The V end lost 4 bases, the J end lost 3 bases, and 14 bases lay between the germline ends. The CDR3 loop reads CAWMVQGWTDTQYF. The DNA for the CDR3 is TGTGCCTGGATGGTCCAGGGGTGGACAGATACGCAGTATTTT.

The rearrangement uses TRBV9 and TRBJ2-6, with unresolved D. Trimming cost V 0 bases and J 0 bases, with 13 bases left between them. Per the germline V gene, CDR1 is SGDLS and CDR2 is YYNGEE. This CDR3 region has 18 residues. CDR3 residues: CASSVVGTVHSGANVLTF. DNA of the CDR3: TGTGCCAGCAGCGTAGTTGGTACGGTTCACTCTGGGGCCAACGTCCTGACTTTC.

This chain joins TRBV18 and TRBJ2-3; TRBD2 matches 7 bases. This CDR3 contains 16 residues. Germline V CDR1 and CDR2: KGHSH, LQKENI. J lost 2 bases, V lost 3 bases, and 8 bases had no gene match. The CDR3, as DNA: TGTGCCAGCTCACCCGTAGCGGGTATCCCCACAGATACGCAGTATTTT. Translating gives CASSPVAGIPTDTQYF.

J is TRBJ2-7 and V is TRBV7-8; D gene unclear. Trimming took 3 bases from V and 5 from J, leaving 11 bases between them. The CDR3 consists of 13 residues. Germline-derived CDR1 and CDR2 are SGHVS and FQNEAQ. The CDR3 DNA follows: TGTGCCAGCAGCTTTCTAGACGGAAACGAGCAGTACTTC. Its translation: CASSFLDGNEQYF.

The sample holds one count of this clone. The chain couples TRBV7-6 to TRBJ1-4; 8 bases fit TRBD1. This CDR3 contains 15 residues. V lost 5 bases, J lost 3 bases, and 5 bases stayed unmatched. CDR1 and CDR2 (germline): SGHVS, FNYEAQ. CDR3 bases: TGTGCCAGCAGCACAAGGACAGGGTCTAATGAAAAACTGTTTTTT. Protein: CASSTRTGSNEKLFF.

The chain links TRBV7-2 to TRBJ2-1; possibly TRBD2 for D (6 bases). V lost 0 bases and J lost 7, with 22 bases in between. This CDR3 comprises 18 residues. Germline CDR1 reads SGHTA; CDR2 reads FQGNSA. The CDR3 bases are TGTGCCAGCAGCTTAGCAATGGACGGACTACCACCCCAGAATGAGCAGTTCTTC. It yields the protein CASSLAMDGLPPQNEQFF.

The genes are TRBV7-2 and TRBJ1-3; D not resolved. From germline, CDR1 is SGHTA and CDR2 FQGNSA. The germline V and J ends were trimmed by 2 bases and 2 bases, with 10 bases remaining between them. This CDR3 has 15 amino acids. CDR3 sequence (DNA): TGTGCCAGCAGCTTAAAGGAGACTGCTGGAAACACCATATATTTT. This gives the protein CASSLKETAGNTIYF.

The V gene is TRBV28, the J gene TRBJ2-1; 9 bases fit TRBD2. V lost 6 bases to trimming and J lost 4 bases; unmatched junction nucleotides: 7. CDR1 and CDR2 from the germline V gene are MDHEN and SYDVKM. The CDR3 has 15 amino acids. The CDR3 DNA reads TGTGCCAGCAGGGAGACTAGCGGCTCATACAATGAGCAGTTCTTC. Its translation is CASRETSGSYNEQFF.

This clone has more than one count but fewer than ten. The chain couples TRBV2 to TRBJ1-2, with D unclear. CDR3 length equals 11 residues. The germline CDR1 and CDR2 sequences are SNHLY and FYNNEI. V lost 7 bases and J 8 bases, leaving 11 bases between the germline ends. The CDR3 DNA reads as TGTGCCAGCACCCATACAGAAGGCTACACCTTC. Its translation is CASTHTEGYTF.